The clone carrying this TCR beta chain was counted only a few times. The data are from a study of blood T cell repertoires in COVID-19. About the study: Sites in the United States, Italy and Spain provided acute and convalescent COVID-19 samples. T cells, B-cell-depleted T cells, or PBMCs provided the cDNA or gDNA that served as material.

Trimming removed 6 bases at V and 0 bases at J, with 5 bases between. There are 13 residues in the CDR3. In germline, CDR1 is MRHNA, CDR2 SNTAGT. Per the authors' pipeline: Reference gene primer amplification gave nucleated cell count estimates. The data were produced by immunoSEQ multiplex PCR, yet TCRdb's version contains in-frame clones alone and is incomplete. V and J calls and clone size are those listed in that table; D and trimming were worked out from the DNA. This table holds approximately 120,000 clones, 88% found once. The J gene is TRBJ2-2, the V gene TRBV6-4, with unresolved D. The sequence was obtained from a human donor in a cohort sampled during active COVID-19. The specimen sequenced was peripheral blood. CDR3 sequence: CASSRANTGELFF. The CDR3 coding sequence is TGTGCCAGCAGCCGCGCGAACACCGGGGAGCTGTTTTTT.